Following are 25 T cell receptor beta chains from one sample sequenced in a study of CD4 T cells in relation to SARS-CoV-2 and coronaviruses. CD4+ T cells from unexposed donors were obtained before the COVID-19 pandemic (2011-2018). The cells were cultured for less than twelve days before CD4+ T cells were isolated. Here immunoSEQ multiplex PCR was the method, and the copy in TCRdb shows in-frame clones only, minus some. The sample includes approximately 20,000 clones, 60% to 80% seen only once; the top ten take roughly an eighth. Antigens of these TCRs are unknown. What was sequenced was CD4+ T cells from PBMCs, cultured in vitro. Source of these receptors: a human donor in good health.

The chain combines TRBV9 with TRBJ2-5; TRBD1 aligns across 8 bases. The CDR3 is 18 amino acids. V was pared by 3 bases and J by 4 bases, with 17 bases of the junction left unmatched. Germline V gene sequence: CDR1 SGDLS, CDR2 YYNGEE. The CDR3 loop is CASSAGQGRDFGGETQYF. In DNA form, the CDR3 reads TGTGCCAGCAGCGCCGGACAGGGACGGGACTTTGGGGGAGAGACCCAGTACTTC.

The CDR3, as DNA: TGTGCCAGCTCACTTAATTTACAGGGGGGAAGAGAAAATGAGCAGTTCTTC. Translating gives CASSLNLQGGRENEQFF. The chain employs TRBV18 and TRBJ2-1; 8 positions agree with TRBD1. This CDR3 spans 17 amino acids. Trimming cost V 4 bases and J 7 bases; bases outside gene matches: 15. The V gene's germline CDR1 is KGHSH and CDR2 LQKENI.

This clone was observed a few times. In DNA, the CDR3 is TGTGCCATCAGTGAGTCGTTCAGGAGTGAGCAGTTCTTC. Residues: CAISESFRSEQFF. This chain uses TRBV10-3 with TRBJ2-1; D is unresolved. The CDR3 is 13 residues long. The ends were cut back, 0 bases at V and 9 bases at J, with 9 bases in the middle. Germline lookup yields CDR1 ENHRY and CDR2 SYGVKD.

CDR3 sequence (DNA): TGTGCCAGCAGCCCCTGGCTAGCGGGAGTCGGGGATGAGCAGTTCTTC. Protein: CASSPWLAGVGDEQFF. The chain combines TRBV3-1 (or the pseudogene TRBV3-2) with TRBJ2-1, with 10 nucleotides matching TRBD2. J lost 8 bases, V lost 4 bases, and 11 bases had no gene match. The CDR3 covers 16 residues. Germline V CDR1 and CDR2: LGHDT, YNNKEL (reference sequence).

V gene TRBV19 combines with J gene TRBJ1-5, with D perhaps matching TRBD1 (6 bases). Between the trimmed V and J ends, which lost 1 base and 4 bases, there was a span of 17 bases. CDR1 and CDR2 (germline): LNHDA, SQIVND (reference sequence). The CDR3 length is 17 residues. CDR3 region: CASSIGLGQLPNQPQHF. The CDR3 DNA sequence: TGTGCCAGTAGTATAGGCCTCGGACAGCTCCCTAATCAGCCCCAGCATTTT.

The V gene is TRBV6-5, the J gene TRBJ2-1, with TRBD2 matching 10 bases. The germline V gene has CDR1 MNHEY and CDR2 SVGAGI. With V trimmed by 5 bases and J by 5 bases, 3 bases remained unmatched. The CDR3 consists of 14 residues. CDR3 loop: CASSLSGRNNEQFF. CDR3 nucleotides: TGTGCCAGCAGTCTTAGCGGGAGGAACAATGAGCAGTTCTTC.

The rearrangement uses TRBV5-4 and TRBJ2-3; tentatively, D is TRBD1 (5 bases). This CDR3 has 15 amino acids. Germline-derived CDR1 and CDR2 are SGHNT and YYREEE (reference sequence). Trimming took off 3 bases at V and 0 bases at J, with 11 bases between the two ends. CDR3 loop: CASSSRTHSTDTQYF. CDR3 in DNA: TGTGCCAGCAGCTCCCGGACACACAGCACAGATACGCAGTATTTT. The full variable domain, in which reference TRBV5-4 and TRBJ2-3 provide the parts outside the CDR3, is ETGVTQSPTHLIKTRGQQVTLRCSSQSGHNTVSWYQQALGQGPQFIFQYYREEENGRGNFPPRFSGLQFPNYSSELNVNALELDDSALYLCASSSRTHSTDTQYFGPGTRLTVL.

The rearrangement links TRBV9 to TRBJ1-6; D is possibly TRBD1 (5 bases). Germline V gene sequence: CDR1 SGDLS, CDR2 YYNGEE. The CDR3 length is 13 residues. Deletions cut 3 bases from V and 10 bases from J, with 11 bases between. CDR3 protein: CASSGGDRSPLHF. DNA of the CDR3: TGTGCCAGCAGCGGAGGGGATAGGTCACCCCTCCACTTT.

This clone was seen a single time. The rearrangement joins TRBV5-1 to TRBJ1-6; possibly TRBD1 for D (5 bases). The CDR3 contains 14 residues. The ends were cut back, 4 bases at V and 7 bases at J, with 12 bases in the middle. The germline gives CDR1 SGHRS, CDR2 YFSETQ. This chain's CDR3 is CASSDGTANSPLHF. The CDR3 nucleotides are TGCGCCAGCAGCGACGGGACGGCGAATTCACCCCTCCACTTT.

The gene calls are TRBV18 and TRBJ1-5; D is unclear. CDR1 and CDR2 (germline): KGHSH, LQKENI. The CDR3 has 14 residues. Trimming left V 3 bases short and J 0 bases short, with 6 bases between. CDR3 in amino acids: CASSPGDSNQPQHF. The CDR3 coding sequence is TGTGCCAGCTCACCGGGCGATAGCAATCAGCCCCAGCATTTT.

This clone was seen more than once but under ten times. The chain employs TRBV5-1 and TRBJ2-2, with a weak D call TRBD2 (5 bases). V was pared by 2 bases and J by 6 bases, with 11 bases between. CDR1 and CDR2 from the germline V gene are SGHRS and YFSETQ. CDR3 length: 14 amino acids. The CDR3 protein is CASSFSGLPGELFF. CDR3 coding DNA: TGCGCCAGCAGCTTTTCCGGACTCCCCGGGGAGCTGTTTTTT.

This rearrangement joins TRBV5-1 to TRBJ2-7, with no clear D. The CDR3 consists of 14 residues. The V gene lost 1 base and the J gene lost 1 base, with 9 bases spanning the gap. The germline gives CDR1 SGHRS, CDR2 YFSETQ. This chain's CDR3 is CASSLRLQSYEQYF. In DNA, the CDR3 is TGCGCCAGCAGCTTGAGGCTGCAGTCCTACGAGCAGTACTTC.

The genes are TRBV3-1 (or the pseudogene TRBV3-2) and TRBJ2-4; 7 positions match TRBD1. The CDR3 is 16 amino acids. V dropped 1 base and J dropped 0; count of bases not matched to a gene: 3. Germline V gene data show CDR1 as LGHDT and CDR2 as YNNKEL (reference sequence). This CDR3 reads CASSQGDSLAKNIQYF. The CDR3 DNA sequence: TGTGCCAGCAGCCAAGGGGACAGCCTAGCCAAAAACATTCAGTACTTC.

The chain is built from TRBV19 and TRBJ1-2; tentatively, D is TRBD1 (6 bases). V was clipped by 7 bases and J by 0 bases, with 15 bases between them. Germline assignment: CDR1 LNHDA and CDR2 SQIVND (reference sequence). This CDR3 contains 15 residues. The CDR3 sequence: CASNDVGGPNYGYTF. The CDR3 DNA is TGTGCCAGTAATGATGTCGGGGGGCCTAACTATGGCTACACCTTC. Supplemented by reference TRBV19 and TRBJ1-2, the full variable domain reads DGGITQSPKYLFRKEGQNVTLSCEQNLNHDAMYWYRQDPGQGLRLIYYSQIVNDFQKGDIAEGYSVSREKKESFPLTVTSAQKNPTAFYLCASNDVGGPNYGYTFGSGTRLTVV.

The V call is TRBV19, the J call TRBJ2-7; a weak D match, TRBD2 (5 bases). The CDR3 has 15 residues. The V gene lost 5 bases and the J gene lost 5 bases, with 19 bases spanning the gap. CDR1 is LNHDA and CDR2 is SQIVND in the germline V gene (reference sequence). CDR3 loop: CASSPAEGRRHEQYF. In DNA form, the CDR3 reads TGTGCCAGTAGTCCTGCTGAGGGCCGACGGCACGAGCAGTACTTC.

The chain employs TRBV5-1 and TRBJ2-6; maybe TRBD1 (5 bases). V was trimmed by 4 bases and J by 0 bases, leaving 14 bases between them. Germline V CDR1 and CDR2: SGHRS, YFSETQ. This CDR3 has 17 residues. CDR3 sequence (DNA): TGCGCCAGCAGCGAGTGGGGCCCTGGCTCTGGGGCCAACGTCCTGACTTTC. It encodes CASSEWGPGSGANVLTF.

This rearrangement joins TRBV9 to TRBJ1-6; 9 bases match TRBD1. This CDR3 has 14 amino acids. Trimming at V came to 4 bases and at J to 8 bases, leaving 4 bases not matched to a gene. Germline V CDR1 and CDR2: SGDLS, YYNGEE. DNA for the CDR3: TGTGCCAGCAGCCGGGGACAGGGTGATTCACCCCTCCACTTT. Translating it yields CASSRGQGDSPLHF.

The chain links TRBV7-6 to TRBJ2-7; possibly TRBD2 for D (5 bases). The germline V gene encodes CDR1 SGHVS and CDR2 FNYEAQ. Deletions cut 5 bases from V and 7 bases from J, with 9 bases between. The CDR3 contains 11 residues. The CDR3 reads CASSAGEEQYF. The CDR3 nucleotides are TGTGCCAGCAGCGCGGGCGAGGAGCAGTACTTC.

For the CDR3, the DNA is TGTGCCATCAATTTACCAGGGAAGGATGGCTACACCTTC. Its translation is CAINLPGKDGYTF. This chain connects TRBV10-3 to TRBJ1-2; TRBD1 might be the D (5 bases). The CDR3 runs to 13 residues. Trimming took off 7 bases at V and 6 bases at J, with 15 bases between the two ends. Germline loops: CDR1 ENHRY, CDR2 SYGVKD.

The chain recombines TRBV10-3 with TRBJ2-5; no clear D. CDR3 length: 12 residues. V was shortened by 4 bases and J by 3 bases, with 6 bases between the two germline ends. CDR1 ENHRY and CDR2 SYGVKD come from the germline V gene. The CDR3: CAISVSEETQYF. The DNA for the CDR3 is TGTGCCATCAGTGTCTCAGAAGAGACCCAGTACTTC.

The chain employs TRBV6-5 and TRBJ1-4; D may be TRBD1 (6 bases). Per the germline V gene, CDR1 is MNHEY and CDR2 is SVGAGI. Trimming stripped 7 bases from V and 4 bases from J, with 16 bases between. The CDR3 totals 15 residues. The DNA for the CDR3 is TGTGCCAGCACCCATCGACAGGTTATTAATGAAAAACTGTTTTTT. This codes for CASTHRQVINEKLFF.

Sample share makes this clone medium-sized. Distinct nucleotide sequences in the sample also encode this CDR3. V is TRBV5-5 and J is TRBJ2-7; D unresolved. Germline CDR1 and CDR2: SGHKS and YYEKEE (reference sequence). V was clipped by 2 bases and J by 0 bases, with 9 bases between them. The CDR3 covers 14 residues. The CDR3: CASSLVGNSYEQYF. The CDR3, as DNA: TGTGCCAGCAGCTTAGTGGGGAACTCCTACGAGCAGTACTTC.

The chain uses TRBV11-3 and TRBJ2-1; tentative D call: TRBD2 (6 bases). V was pared by 0 bases and J by 4 bases, with 13 bases between. CDR3 length: 16 amino acids. The germline CDR1 and CDR2 sequences are SGHNT and YENEEA. DNA of the CDR3: TGTGCCAGCAGCTTAGATAGGCGCGCGGGGTACAATGAGCAGTTCTTC. Protein: CASSLDRRAGYNEQFF.

The genes are TRBV5-4 and TRBJ1-2, with TRBD1 identical over 10 bases. V shed 0 bases and J 5 bases; nucleotides not matched to a gene: 10. Per germline, CDR1 SGHNT and CDR2 YYREEE (reference sequence). The CDR3 covers 17 residues. The CDR3 protein is CASSLAPGQGNRYGYTF. CDR3 in DNA: TGTGCCAGCAGCTTGGCGCCGGGACAGGGGAATCGGTATGGCTACACCTTC.

The chain joins TRBV19 to TRBJ2-1; TRBD2 aligns across 10 bases. CDR1 is LNHDA and CDR2 is SQIVND in the germline V gene (reference sequence). The CDR3 sequence is 14 residues long. Trimming took 10 bases from V and 1 from J; bases not matched to a gene: 4. DNA of the CDR3: TGTGCCACCACTAGCGGGAAGTCCTACAATGAGCAGTTCTTC. It translates to CATTSGKSYNEQFF.